The T cell receptor (beta chain) under discussion was sequenced for a study of cytomegalovirus exposure and HLA in healthy donors. PCR was performed using 60 Vbeta and 13 Jbeta primers. The data were produced by immunoSEQ multiplex PCR, yet TCRdb's version contains in-frame clones alone and is incomplete. The sample yields over 150,000 clones, just over 75% seen once. The sample was PBMCs. The sequence was collected from a woman aged 55-70 years in good health and CMV-seropositive.

In DNA, the CDR3 is TGTGCCAGCAGCTTGGAGATGGGGCTAGGAAACACCATATATTTT. Translating gives CASSLEMGLGNTIYF. The chain joins TRBV5-5 to TRBJ1-3; TRBD1 might be the D (5 bases). CDR3 length equals 15 residues. The V end was cut by 0 bases, the J end by 4 bases, with 11 bases between. Looked up from germline, CDR1 is SGHKS and CDR2 is YYEKEE (reference sequence).